This T cell receptor beta chain appears in the sequencing data of a study of CD8+ T cells in alopecia areata. Turning to the study itself: For the treated group, dosing was oral tofacitinib at 5 to 10 mg twice daily.

Treatment of the sample: oral pan-JAK inhibitor, 5-10 mg twice daily. This CDR3 has 18 residues. Unmatched junction bases numbered 12, after V lost 4 bases and J lost 0 bases. Germline V gives CDR1 SGHRS, CDR2 YFSETQ. RNA extraction and reverse transcription yielded cDNA as sequencing template. Using immunoSEQ multiplex PCR, the repertoire was profiled, and TCRdb retains in-frame clones only, with some absent. Altogether approximately 150,000 clones are present, 86% being singletons, with the ten largest covering approximately 13%. The sequence came from a human donor with alopecia areata. Specimen: CD8+ T cells sorted from blood, collected at week 4, from a patient treated with tofacitinib. The V gene is TRBV5-1, the J gene TRBJ2-5; 10 nucleotides line up with TRBD2. The CDR3 coding sequence is TGCGCCAGCAGCCCTCGACTAGCGGGCAAACAGTACCAAGAGACCCAGTACTTC. It specifies CASSPRLAGKQYQETQYF.